This T cell receptor (beta chain) is from a study of T cell responses to AZD1222 COVID-19 vaccine. With 0 bases removed from V and 0 bases from J, the gap between germline ends came to 10 bases. The CDR3 loop spans 17 amino acids. Germline CDR1 SGHRS, CDR2 YFSETQ. Measured with immunoSEQ multiplex PCR; TCRdb has only the in-frame clones, and not every one. This table has 130,000 to 150,000 clones, 75% to 85% appearing once. This sequence was found in an adult in good health. This sample comprised peripheral blood, obtained on day 0 of MenACWY control vaccination. This chain links TRBV5-1 with TRBJ2-6, with D unclear. CDR3: CASSLDGRDSGANVLTF. The CDR3 bases are TGCGCCAGCAGCTTGGACGGCAGAGACTCTGGGGCCAACGTCCTGACTTTC.